This T cell receptor (beta chain) was captured by sequencing in a study of T cells in localized non-small cell lung cancer. This CDR3 has 15 amino acids. This clone was observed a handful of times. Here immunoSEQ multiplex PCR was the method, and the copy in TCRdb shows in-frame clones only, minus some. This sample has some 5,100 clones, with roughly 28% found just once. The TCR sequence derives from a female donor older than 55 with stage I lung adenocarcinoma. The sample here was lung tumor tissue, taken before any cancer treatment. The rearrangement links TRBV1 to TRBJ2-1; the D call in the table, TRBD2, was not verified against the DNA. TRBV1 is a recognized pseudogene. CDR3 region: CTSSRGGGLNNEQFF. CDR3 sequence (DNA): TGCACCAGCAGCCGCGGCGGGGGGCTTAACAATGAGCAGTTCTTC.